The T cell receptor (beta chain) described here comes from a study of T cell repertoires in aging, cancer and after chemotherapy. Study-wide background: Clear clonal overlap appeared across healthy donor samples taken over several months to years.

The CDR3 covers 14 residues. With 5 bases removed from V and 1 base from J, the gap between germline ends came to 12 bases. The germline V gene encodes CDR1 SEHNR and CDR2 FQNEAQ (reference sequence). Study observations and caveats: Compared with age-matched healthy donors, untreated hematological or solid cancer patients showed higher blood TCR clonality.

TCR beta rearrangements were amplified from peripheral blood genomic DNA. This clonotype was picked up many times. Its antigen is not identified. Multiplex touch-down PCR with TRB-A/B primers amplified rearranged V-D-J TRB sequences. TCRdb analysed the multiplex PCR reads with MiXCR anew, one entry per CDR3 protein. Counted here are some 15,000 distinct CDR3 sequences, approximately 22% occurring once; the ten biggest clones make up 5.7%. This TCR came from a human donor in good health. V gene TRBV7-9 combines with J gene TRBJ2-7; D is tentatively TRBD1 or TRBD2 (5 bases each). Sequencing was performed on blood. CDR3 nucleotide sequence: TGTGCCAGCAGCCCAGCTGGGGGTTCCTACGAGCAGTACTTC. This codes for CASSPAGGSYEQYF.